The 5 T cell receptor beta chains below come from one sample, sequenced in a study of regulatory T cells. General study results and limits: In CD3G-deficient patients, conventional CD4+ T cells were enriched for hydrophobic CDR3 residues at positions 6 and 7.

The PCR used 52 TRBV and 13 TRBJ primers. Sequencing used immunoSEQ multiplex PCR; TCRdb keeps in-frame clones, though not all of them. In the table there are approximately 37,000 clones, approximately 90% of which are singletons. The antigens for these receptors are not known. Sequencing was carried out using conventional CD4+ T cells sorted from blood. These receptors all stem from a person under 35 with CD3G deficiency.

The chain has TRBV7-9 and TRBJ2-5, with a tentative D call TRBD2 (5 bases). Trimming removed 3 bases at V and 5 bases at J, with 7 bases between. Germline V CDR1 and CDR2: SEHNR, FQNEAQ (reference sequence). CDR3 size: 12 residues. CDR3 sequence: CASSFRGETQYF. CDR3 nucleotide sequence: TGTGCCAGCAGCTTTCGAGGGGAGACCCAGTACTTC.

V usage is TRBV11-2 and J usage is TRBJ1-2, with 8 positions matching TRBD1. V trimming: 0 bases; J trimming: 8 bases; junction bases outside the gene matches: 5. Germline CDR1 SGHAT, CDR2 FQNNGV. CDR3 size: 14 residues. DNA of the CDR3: TGTGCCAGCAGCTTAGATCAGGGGGCGAGCGGCTACACCTTC. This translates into CASSLDQGASGYTF. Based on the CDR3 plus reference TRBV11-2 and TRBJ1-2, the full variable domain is EAGVAQSPRYKIIEKRQSVAFWCNPISGHATLYWYQQILGQGPKLLIQFQNNGVVDDSQLPKDRFSAERLKGVDSTLKIQPAKLEDSAVYLCASSLDQGASGYTFGSGTRLTVV.

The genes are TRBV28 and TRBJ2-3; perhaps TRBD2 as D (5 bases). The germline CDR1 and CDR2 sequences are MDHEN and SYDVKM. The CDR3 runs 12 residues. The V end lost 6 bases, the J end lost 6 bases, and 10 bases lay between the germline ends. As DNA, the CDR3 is TGTGCCAGCAGCCCGAGAGGGGATACGCAGTATTTT. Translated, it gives CASSPRGDTQYF.

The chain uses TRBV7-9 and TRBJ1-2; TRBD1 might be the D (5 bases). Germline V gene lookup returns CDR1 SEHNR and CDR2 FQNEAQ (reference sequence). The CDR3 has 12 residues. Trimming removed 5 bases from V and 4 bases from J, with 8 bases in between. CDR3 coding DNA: TGTGCCAGCAGCCGCCAGGGCTATGGCTACACCTTC. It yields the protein CASSRQGYGYTF.

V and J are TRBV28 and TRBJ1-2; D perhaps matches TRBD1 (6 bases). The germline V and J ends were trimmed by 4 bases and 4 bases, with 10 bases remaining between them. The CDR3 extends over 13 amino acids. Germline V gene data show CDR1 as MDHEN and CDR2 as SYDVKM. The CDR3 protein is CASSSGHRYGYTF. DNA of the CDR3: TGTGCCAGCAGTTCGGGACACCGCTATGGCTACACCTTC.